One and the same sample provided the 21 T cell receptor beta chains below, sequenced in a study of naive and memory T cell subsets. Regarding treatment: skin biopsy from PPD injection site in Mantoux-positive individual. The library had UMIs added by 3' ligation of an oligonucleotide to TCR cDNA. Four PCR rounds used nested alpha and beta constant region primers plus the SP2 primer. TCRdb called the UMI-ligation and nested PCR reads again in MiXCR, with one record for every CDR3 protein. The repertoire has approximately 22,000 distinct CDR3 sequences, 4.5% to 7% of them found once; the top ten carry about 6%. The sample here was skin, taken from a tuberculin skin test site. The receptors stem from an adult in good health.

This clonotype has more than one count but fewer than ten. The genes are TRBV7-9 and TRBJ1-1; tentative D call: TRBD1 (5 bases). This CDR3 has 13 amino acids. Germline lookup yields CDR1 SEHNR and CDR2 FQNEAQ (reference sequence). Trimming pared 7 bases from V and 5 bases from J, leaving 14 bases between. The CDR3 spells CASTFPGGTEAFF. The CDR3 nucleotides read TGTGCCAGCACCTTTCCGGGGGGAACTGAAGCTTTCTTT.

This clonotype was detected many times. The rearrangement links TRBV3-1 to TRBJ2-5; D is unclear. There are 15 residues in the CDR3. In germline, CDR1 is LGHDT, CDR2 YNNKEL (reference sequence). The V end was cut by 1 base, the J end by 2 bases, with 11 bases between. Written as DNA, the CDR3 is TGTGCCAGCAGCCAAGCCCGGATTGAGCAAGAGACCCAGTACTTC. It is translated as CASSQARIEQETQYF.

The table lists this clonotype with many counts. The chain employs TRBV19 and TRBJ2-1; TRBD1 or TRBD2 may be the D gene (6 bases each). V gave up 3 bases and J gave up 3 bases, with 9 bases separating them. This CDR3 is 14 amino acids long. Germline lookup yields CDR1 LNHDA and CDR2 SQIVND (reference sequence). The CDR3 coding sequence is TGTGCCAGTAGTATTGGGGGGCGCTACAATGAGCAGTTCTTC. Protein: CASSIGGRYNEQFF.

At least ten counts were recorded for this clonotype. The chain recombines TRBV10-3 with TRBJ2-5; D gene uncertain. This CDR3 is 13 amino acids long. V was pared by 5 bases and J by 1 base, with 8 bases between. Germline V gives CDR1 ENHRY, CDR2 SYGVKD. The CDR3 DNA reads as TGTGCCATCAGTAGCATCCGCCAAGAGACCCAGTACTTC. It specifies CAISSIRQETQYF.

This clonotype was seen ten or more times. CDR3 amino acids: CASSPSGGRRDTGELFF. Written as DNA, the CDR3 is TGTGCCAGCAGCCCCTCAGGGGGCAGACGGGACACCGGGGAGCTGTTTTTT. This chain connects TRBV6-4 to TRBJ2-2; 8 bases are a match to TRBD1. V shed 6 bases, J shed 3 bases, and the junction held 12 bases outside the gene matches. This CDR3 has 17 residues. Germline V gene lookup returns CDR1 MRHNA and CDR2 SNTAGT.

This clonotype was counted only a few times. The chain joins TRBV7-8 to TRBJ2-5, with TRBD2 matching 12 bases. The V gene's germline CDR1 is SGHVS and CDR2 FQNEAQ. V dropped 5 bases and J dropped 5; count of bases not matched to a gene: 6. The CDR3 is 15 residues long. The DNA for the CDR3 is TGTGCCAGCAGCCCGACTAGCGGGAGCCGGGAGACCCAGTACTTC. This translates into CASSPTSGSRETQYF.

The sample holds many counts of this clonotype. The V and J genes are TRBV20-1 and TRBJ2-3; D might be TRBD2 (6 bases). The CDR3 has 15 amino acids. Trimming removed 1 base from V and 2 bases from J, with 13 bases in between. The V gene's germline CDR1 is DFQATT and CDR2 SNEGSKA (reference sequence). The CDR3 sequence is CSARAGSGITDTQYF. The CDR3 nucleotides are TGCAGTGCTAGAGCGGGTAGCGGAATCACAGATACGCAGTATTTT.

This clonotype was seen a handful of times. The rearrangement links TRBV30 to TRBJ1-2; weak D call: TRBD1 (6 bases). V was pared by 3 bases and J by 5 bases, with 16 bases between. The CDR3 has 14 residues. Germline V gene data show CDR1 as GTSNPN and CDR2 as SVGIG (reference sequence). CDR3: CAWRPPGGAYGYTF. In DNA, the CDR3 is TGTGCCTGGAGACCCCCGGGGGGCGCGTATGGCTACACCTTC.

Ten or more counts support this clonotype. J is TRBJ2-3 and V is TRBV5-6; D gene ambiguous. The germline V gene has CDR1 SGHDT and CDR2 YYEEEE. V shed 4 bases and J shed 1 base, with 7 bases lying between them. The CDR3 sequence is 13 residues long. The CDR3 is CASSIRGTDTQYF. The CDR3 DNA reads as TGTGCCAGCAGCATCCGAGGCACAGATACGCAGTATTTT. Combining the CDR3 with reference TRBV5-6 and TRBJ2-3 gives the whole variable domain DAGVTQSPTHLIKTRGQQVTLRCSPKSGHDTVSWYQQALGQGPQFIFQYYEEEERQRGNFPDRFSGHQFPNYSSELNVNALLLGDSALYLCASSIRGTDTQYFGPGTRLTVL.

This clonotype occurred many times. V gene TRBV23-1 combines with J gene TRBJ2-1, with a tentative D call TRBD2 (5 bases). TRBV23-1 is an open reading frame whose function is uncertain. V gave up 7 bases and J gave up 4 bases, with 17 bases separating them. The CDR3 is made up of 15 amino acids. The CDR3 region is CASTPRGNRYNEQFF. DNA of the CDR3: TGCGCCAGCACCCCCCGAGGGAATAGGTACAATGAGCAGTTCTTC.

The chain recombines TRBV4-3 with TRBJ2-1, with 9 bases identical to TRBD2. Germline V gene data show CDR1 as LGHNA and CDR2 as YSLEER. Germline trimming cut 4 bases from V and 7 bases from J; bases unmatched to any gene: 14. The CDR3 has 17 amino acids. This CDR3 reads CASSPRASGILWNEQFF. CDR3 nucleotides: TGCGCCAGCAGCCCCCGCGCTAGCGGGATCCTCTGGAATGAGCAGTTCTTC.

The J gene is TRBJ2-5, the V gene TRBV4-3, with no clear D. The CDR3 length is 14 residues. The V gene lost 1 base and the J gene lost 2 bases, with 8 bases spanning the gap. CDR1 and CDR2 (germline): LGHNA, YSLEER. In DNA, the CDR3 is TGCGCCAGCAGCCAAGTAGTTCAGCAAGAGACCCAGTACTTC. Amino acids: CASSQVVQQETQYF.

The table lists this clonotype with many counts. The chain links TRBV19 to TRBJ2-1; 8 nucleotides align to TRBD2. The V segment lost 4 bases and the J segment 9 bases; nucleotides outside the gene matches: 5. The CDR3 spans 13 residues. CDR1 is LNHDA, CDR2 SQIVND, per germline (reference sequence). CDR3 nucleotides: TGTGCCAGTAGTACAGGTCGGGAGGGTGAGCAGTTCTTC. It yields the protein CASSTGREGEQFF.

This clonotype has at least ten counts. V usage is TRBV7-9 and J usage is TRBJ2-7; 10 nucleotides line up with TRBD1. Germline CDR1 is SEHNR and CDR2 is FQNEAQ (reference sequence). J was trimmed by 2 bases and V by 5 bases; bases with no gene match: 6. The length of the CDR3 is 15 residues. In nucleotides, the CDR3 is TGTGCCAGCAGCAACGACAGGGGGCTACCCTACGAGCAGTACTTC. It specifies CASSNDRGLPYEQYF.

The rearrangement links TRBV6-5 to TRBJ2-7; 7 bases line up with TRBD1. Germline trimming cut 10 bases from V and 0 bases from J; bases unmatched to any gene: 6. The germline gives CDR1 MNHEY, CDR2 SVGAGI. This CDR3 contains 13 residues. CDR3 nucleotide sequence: TGTGCCACCGGGACAGTTCGCTCCTACGAGCAGTACTTC. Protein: CATGTVRSYEQYF.

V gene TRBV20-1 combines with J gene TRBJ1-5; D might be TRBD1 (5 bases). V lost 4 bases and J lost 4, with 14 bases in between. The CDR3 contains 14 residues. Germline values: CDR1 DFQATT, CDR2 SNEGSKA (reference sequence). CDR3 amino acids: CSATNVGPNQPQHF. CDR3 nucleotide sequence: TGCAGTGCTACTAACGTGGGACCTAATCAGCCCCAGCATTTT.

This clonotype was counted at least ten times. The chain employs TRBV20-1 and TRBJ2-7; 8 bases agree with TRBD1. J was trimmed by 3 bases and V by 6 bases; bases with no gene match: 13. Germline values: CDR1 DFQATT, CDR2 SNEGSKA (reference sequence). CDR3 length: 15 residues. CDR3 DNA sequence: TGCAGTGCATACGACAGGGGAAACCGATACTACGAGCAGTACTTC. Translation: CSAYDRGNRYYEQYF.

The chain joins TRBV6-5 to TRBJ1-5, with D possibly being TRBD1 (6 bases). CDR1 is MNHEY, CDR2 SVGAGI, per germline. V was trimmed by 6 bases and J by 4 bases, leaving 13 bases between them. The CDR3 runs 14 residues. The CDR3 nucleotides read TGTGCCAGCAGGACGGACAGCCTAAATCAGCCCCAGCATTTT. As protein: CASRTDSLNQPQHF.

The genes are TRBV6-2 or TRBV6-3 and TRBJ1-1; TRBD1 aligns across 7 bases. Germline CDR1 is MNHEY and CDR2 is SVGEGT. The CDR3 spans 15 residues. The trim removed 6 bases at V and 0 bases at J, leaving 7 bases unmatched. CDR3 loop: CASSRGDSMNTEAFF. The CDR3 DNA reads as TGTGCCAGCAGCCGGGGGGACAGCATGAACACTGAAGCTTTCTTT.

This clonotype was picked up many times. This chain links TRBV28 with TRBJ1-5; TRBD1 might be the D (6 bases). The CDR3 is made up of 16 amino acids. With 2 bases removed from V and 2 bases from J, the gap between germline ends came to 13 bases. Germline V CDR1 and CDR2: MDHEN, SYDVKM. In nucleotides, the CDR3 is TGTGCCAGCAGTTTAGTACCCAGGGGTGGCAATCAGCCCCAGCATTTT. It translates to CASSLVPRGGNQPQHF.

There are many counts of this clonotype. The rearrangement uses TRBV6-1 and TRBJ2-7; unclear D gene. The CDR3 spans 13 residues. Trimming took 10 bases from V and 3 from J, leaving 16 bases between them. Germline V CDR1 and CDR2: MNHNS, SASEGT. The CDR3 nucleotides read TGTGCCACCATGATACCTTACTTCTACGAGCAGTACTTC. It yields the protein CATMIPYFYEQYF.